The 4 T cell receptor beta chains listed next were all sequenced from one sample in a study of blood T cell repertoires in COVID-19. The data were produced by immunoSEQ multiplex PCR, yet TCRdb's version contains in-frame clones alone and is incomplete. The data hold 95,000 to 120,000 clones, with roughly 80% observed a single time. Sequencing was carried out using peripheral blood. The source is a man aged 50 or older with acute or convalescent COVID-19.

J is TRBJ1-1 and V is TRBV15; D may be TRBD1 (5 bases). Trimming removed 5 bases from V and 0 bases from J, with 13 bases in between. This CDR3 spans 15 amino acids. Germline V lookup: CDR1 LNHNV, CDR2 YYDKDF (reference sequence). CDR3 protein: CATSGARVVNTEAFF. CDR3 DNA: TGTGCCACCAGCGGGGCCAGGGTGGTGAACACTGAAGCTTTCTTT.

This clone was seen a few times. The chain recombines TRBV18 with TRBJ1-1; D call uncertain. In germline, CDR1 is KGHSH, CDR2 LQKENI. The CDR3 extends over 13 amino acids. The germline V and J ends were trimmed by 4 bases and 1 base, with 7 bases remaining between them. CDR3 nucleotide sequence: TGTGCCAGCTCACGCGACTGGAACACTGAAGCTTTCTTT. As protein: CASSRDWNTEAFF.

CDR3 bases: TGTGCCAGCAGCCCAGCCGGGGGAAACACCATATATTTT. This encodes CASSPAGGNTIYF. The chain employs TRBV12-3 or TRBV12-4 and TRBJ1-3; D gene uncertain. The CDR3 consists of 13 residues. Deletions cut 6 bases from V and 4 bases from J, with 10 bases between.

The chain couples TRBV6-1 to TRBJ1-2; D may be TRBD1 (5 bases). The CDR3 has 15 residues. In germline, CDR1 is MNHNS, CDR2 SASEGT. V gave up 0 bases and J gave up 7 bases, with 15 bases separating them. CDR3 loop: CASSEARAGLGGYTF. The CDR3 DNA sequence: TGTGCCAGCAGTGAAGCGCGTGCAGGGTTGGGTGGCTACACCTTC.